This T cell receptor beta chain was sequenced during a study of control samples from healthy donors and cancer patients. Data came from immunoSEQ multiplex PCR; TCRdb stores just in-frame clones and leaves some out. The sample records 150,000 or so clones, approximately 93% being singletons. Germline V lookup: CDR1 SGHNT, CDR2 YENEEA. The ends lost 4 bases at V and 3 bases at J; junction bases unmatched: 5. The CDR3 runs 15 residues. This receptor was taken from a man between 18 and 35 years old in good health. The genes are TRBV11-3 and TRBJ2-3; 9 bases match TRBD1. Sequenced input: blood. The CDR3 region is CASSSRQGGTDTQYF. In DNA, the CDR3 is TGTGCCAGCAGCTCACGACAGGGGGGAACAGATACGCAGTATTTT. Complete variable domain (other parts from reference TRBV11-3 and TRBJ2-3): EAGVVQSPRYKIIEKKQPVAFWCNPISGHNTLYWYLQNLGQGPELLIRYENEEAVDDSQLPKDRFSAERLKGVDSTLKIQPAELGDSAVYLCASSSRQGGTDTQYFGPGTRLTVL.